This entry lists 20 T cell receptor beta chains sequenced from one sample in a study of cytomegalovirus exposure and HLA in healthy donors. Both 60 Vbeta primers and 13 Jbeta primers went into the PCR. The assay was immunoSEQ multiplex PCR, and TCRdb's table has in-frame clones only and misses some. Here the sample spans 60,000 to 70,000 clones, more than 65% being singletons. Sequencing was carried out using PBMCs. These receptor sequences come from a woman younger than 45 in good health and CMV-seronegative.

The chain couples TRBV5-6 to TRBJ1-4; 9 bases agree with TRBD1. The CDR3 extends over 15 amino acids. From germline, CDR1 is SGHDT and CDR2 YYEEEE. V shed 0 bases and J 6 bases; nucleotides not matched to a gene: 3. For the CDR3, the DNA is TGTGCCAGCAGCTTGGCCGGGACAGGGTATGAAAAACTGTTTTTT. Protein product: CASSLAGTGYEKLFF. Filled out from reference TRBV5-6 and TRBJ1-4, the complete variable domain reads DAGVTQSPTHLIKTRGQQVTLRCSPKSGHDTVSWYQQALGQGPQFIFQYYEEEERQRGNFPDRFSGHQFPNYSSELNVNALLLGDSALYLCASSLAGTGYEKLFFGSGTQLSVL.

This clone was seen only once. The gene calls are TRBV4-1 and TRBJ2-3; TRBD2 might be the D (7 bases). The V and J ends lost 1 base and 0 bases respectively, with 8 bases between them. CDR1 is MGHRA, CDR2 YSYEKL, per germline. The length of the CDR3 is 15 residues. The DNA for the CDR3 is TGCGCCAGCAGCCAAGGCGGGGGCAGCACAGATACGCAGTATTTT. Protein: CASSQGGGSTDTQYF.

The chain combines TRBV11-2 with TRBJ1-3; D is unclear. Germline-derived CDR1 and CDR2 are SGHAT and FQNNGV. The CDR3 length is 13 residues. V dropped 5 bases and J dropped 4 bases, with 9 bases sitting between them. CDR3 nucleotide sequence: TGTGCCAGCAGCGCCCTACAGGGAAACACCATATATTTT. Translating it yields CASSALQGNTIYF.

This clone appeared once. CDR3: CASRLADKNTGELFF. CDR3 DNA sequence: TGTGCCAGCAGGTTGGCAGACAAGAACACCGGGGAGCTGTTTTTT. This sequence joins TRBV2 and TRBJ2-2; D not resolved. The CDR3 covers 15 residues. Germline V gene sequence: CDR1 SNHLY, CDR2 FYNNEI. The V and J ends lost 6 bases and 1 base respectively, with 12 bases between them.

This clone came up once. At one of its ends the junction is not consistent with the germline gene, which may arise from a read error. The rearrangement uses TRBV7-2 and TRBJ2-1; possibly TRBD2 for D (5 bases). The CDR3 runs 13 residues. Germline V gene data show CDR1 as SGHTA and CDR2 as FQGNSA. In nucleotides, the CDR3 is TGTGCCAGCAGCCTAGCCCCTAACAATGAGCAGTTCTTC. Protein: CASSLAPNNEQFF.

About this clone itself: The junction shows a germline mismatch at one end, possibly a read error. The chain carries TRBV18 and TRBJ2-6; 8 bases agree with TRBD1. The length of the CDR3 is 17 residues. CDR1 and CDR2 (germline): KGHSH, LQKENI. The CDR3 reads CASSPLRTGSGANVLTF. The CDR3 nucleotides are TGTGCCAGCTCCCCACTACGGACAGGGTCTGGGGCCAACGTCCTGACTTTC. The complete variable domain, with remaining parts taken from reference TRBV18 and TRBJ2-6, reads NAGVMQNPRHLVRRRGQEARLRCSPMKGHSHVYWYRQLPEEGLKFMVYLQKENIIDESGMPKERFSAEFPKEGPSILRIQQVVRGDSAAYFCASSPLRTGSGANVLTFGAGSRLTVL.

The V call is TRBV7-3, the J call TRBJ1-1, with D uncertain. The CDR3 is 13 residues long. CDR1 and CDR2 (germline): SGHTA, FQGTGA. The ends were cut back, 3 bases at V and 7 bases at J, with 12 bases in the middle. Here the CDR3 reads CASSFSSRDEAFF. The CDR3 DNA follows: TGTGCCAGCAGCTTTTCATCACGCGATGAAGCTTTCTTT.

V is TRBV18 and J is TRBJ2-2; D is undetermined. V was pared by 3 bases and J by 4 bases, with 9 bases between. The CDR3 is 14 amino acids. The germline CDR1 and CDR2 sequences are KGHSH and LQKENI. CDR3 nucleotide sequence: TGTGCCAGCTCACCGTTGACATCCACCGGGGAGCTGTTTTTT. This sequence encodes CASSPLTSTGELFF.

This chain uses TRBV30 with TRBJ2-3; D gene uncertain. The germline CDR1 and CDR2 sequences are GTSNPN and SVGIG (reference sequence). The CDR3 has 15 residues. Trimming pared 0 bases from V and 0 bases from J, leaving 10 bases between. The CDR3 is CAWSVILSSTDTQYF. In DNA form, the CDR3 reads TGTGCCTGGAGTGTAATCCTTTCTAGCACAGATACGCAGTATTTT.

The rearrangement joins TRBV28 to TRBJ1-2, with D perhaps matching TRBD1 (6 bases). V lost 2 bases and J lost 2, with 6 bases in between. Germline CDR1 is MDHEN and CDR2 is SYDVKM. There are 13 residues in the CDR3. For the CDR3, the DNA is TGTGCCAGCAGTTTAACAGGGAACTATGGCTACACCTTC. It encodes CASSLTGNYGYTF.

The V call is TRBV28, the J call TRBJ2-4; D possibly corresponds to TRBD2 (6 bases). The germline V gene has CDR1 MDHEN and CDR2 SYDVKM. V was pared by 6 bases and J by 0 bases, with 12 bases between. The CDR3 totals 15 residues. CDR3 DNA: TGTGCCAGCAGACGCGGGGAAATAGCCAAAAACATTCAGTACTTC. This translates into CASRRGEIAKNIQYF.

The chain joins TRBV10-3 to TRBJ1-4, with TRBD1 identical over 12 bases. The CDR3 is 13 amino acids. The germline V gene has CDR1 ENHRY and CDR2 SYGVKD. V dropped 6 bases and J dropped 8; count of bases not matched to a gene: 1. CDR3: CAIRGTGGEKLFF. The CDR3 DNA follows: TGTGCCATCAGGGGGACAGGGGGCGAAAAACTGTTTTTT.

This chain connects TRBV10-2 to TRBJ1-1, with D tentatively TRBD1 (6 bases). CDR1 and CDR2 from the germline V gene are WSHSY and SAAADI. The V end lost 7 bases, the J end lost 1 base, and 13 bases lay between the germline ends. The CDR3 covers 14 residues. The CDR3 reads CASIGGRQNTEAFF. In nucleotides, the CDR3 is TGCGCCAGCATTGGGGGCAGACAGAACACTGAAGCTTTCTTT.

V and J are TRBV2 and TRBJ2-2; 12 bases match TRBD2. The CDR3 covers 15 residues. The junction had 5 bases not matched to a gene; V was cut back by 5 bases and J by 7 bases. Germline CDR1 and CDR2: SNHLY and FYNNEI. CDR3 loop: CASSLGLAGVGELFF. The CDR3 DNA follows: TGTGCCAGCAGTCTGGGACTAGCGGGCGTCGGGGAGCTGTTTTTT.

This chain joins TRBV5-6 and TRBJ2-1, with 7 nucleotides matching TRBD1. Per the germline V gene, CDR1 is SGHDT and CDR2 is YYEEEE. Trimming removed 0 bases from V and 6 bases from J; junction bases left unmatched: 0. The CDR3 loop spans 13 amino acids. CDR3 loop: CASSLDRGNEQFF. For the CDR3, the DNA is TGTGCCAGCAGCTTGGACAGGGGCAATGAGCAGTTCTTC.

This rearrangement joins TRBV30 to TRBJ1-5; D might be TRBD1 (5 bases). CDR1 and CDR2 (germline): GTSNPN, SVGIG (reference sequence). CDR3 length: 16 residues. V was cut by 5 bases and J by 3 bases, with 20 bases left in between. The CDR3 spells CAWAPRVRRDNQPQHF. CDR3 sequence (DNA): TGTGCCTGGGCCCCCCGGGTGCGCAGGGACAATCAGCCCCAGCATTTT.

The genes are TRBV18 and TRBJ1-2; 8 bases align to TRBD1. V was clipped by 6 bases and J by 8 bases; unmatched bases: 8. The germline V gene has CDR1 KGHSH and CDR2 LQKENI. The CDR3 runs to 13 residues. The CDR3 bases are TGTGCCAGCTCGCCCGGACAGGGTGGAGGCTACACCTTC. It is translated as CASSPGQGGGYTF.

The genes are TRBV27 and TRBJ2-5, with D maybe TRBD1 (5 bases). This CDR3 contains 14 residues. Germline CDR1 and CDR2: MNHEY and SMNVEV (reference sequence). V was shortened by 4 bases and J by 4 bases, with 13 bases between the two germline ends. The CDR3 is CASSSTVLGETQYF. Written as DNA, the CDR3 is TGTGCCAGCAGTTCGACAGTGTTGGGAGAGACCCAGTACTTC.

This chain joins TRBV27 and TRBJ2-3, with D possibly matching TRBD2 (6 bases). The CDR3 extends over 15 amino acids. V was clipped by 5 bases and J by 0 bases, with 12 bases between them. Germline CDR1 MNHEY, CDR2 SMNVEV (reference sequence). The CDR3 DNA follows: TGTGCCAGCAGTCCGGGGGTTACTAGCACAGATACGCAGTATTTT. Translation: CASSPGVTSTDTQYF.

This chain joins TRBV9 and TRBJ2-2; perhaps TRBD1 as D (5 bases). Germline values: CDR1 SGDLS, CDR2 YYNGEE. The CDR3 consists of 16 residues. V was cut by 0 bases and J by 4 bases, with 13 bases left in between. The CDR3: CASSVEGAVGTGELFF. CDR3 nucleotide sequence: TGTGCCAGCAGCGTAGAAGGGGCCGTAGGCACCGGGGAGCTGTTTTTT.